This T cell receptor beta chain was recorded in a study of shared clonotypes between healthy human individuals. A word on this clone: No antigen is known for it.

Some clones are missing from TCRdb's copy, which holds only in-frame ones; the method was immunoSEQ multiplex PCR. The table records a few million clones, more than 85% of them present only once. The study separated CD4+ cells into CD45RA+ naive and CD45RA-negative memory subsets. Study observations and caveats: Incomplete sequencing of sorted subsets was indicated by rarefaction despite large depth. Around 4.7% of naive CD4 clonotypes were shared across a handful of donors.

V shed 0 bases and J shed 2 bases, with 10 bases lying between them. Germline V gene lookup returns CDR1 MNHEY and CDR2 SVGAGI. This CDR3 has 15 amino acids. Specimen: naive CD4+ T cells from PBMCs. Indicated subset: CD45RA+ positively selected. This receptor was taken from a man aged 18-30 years in good health. Some clones in this sample may be carry-over from other donors' samples. The chain uses TRBV6-5 and TRBJ2-5, with a possible D match to TRBD2 (6 bases). In nucleotides, the CDR3 is TGTGCCAGCAGTTACTCAGCGGGCTATCAAGAGACCCAGTACTTC. It codes for CASSYSAGYQETQYF.